Following are 24 T cell receptor beta chains from one sample sequenced in a study of T-cell memory formation after mild COVID-19. TCRdb reanalysed the 5' RACE reads using MiXCR and keeps one entry per CDR3 protein. This table holds around 83,000 distinct CDR3 sequences, roughly 23% found once. Sequenced material: PBMCs or a T cell subset sorted from them (not recorded which). These receptors came from a man in his late teens or twenties who had mild COVID-19 (a few samples of this study predate the infection). Cell type and time point are not known.

This clonotype was observed a handful of times. The CDR3 nucleotides read TGTGCCAGCAGTCGCCTCGGACGGTACGAGCAGTACTTC. Translating gives CASSRLGRYEQYF. The J gene is TRBJ2-7, the V gene TRBV6-2 or TRBV6-3; D not certain. Trimming cost V 5 bases and J 4 bases, with 12 bases left between them. CDR1 is MNHEY and CDR2 is SVGEGT in the germline V gene. The CDR3 consists of 13 residues.

This clonotype turned up a few times. This rearrangement joins TRBV12-3 or TRBV12-4 to TRBJ1-3, with D possibly matching TRBD1 (5 bases). This CDR3 comprises 12 residues. The V gene lost 10 bases and the J gene lost 3 bases, with 10 bases spanning the gap. For the CDR3, the DNA is TGTGCCATACTGACAGATGGAAACACCATATATTTT. The encoded protein is CAILTDGNTIYF.

The chain combines TRBV9 with TRBJ2-3; D tentatively fits TRBD1 or TRBD2 (6 bases each). Trimming removed 0 bases at V and 2 bases at J, with 10 bases between. The CDR3 spans 15 residues. CDR1 SGDLS and CDR2 YYNGEE come from the germline V gene. DNA for the CDR3: TGTGCCAGCAGCGTAGCGGGGGCGCTCACAGATACGCAGTATTTT. Translation gives CASSVAGALTDTQYF.

This chain joins TRBV20-1 and TRBJ2-7; weak D call: TRBD1 (5 bases). The V end lost 0 bases, the J end lost 0 bases, and 9 bases lay between the germline ends. The CDR3 runs to 14 residues. Germline V CDR1 and CDR2: DFQATT, SNEGSKA (reference sequence). The CDR3 DNA reads as TGCAGTGCTAGAGAGGACATTACCTCCTACGAGCAGTACTTC. Encoded protein: CSAREDITSYEQYF.

This chain joins TRBV6-2 or TRBV6-3 and TRBJ2-3; D call uncertain. V lost 8 bases and J lost 1, with 7 bases in between. Germline CDR1 reads MNHEY; CDR2 reads SVGEGT. The CDR3 extends over 12 amino acids. CDR3 DNA: TGTGCCAGCGCAAAGGGCACAGATACGCAGTATTTT. Translating it yields CASAKGTDTQYF.

The V gene is TRBV4-1, the J gene TRBJ2-1; maybe TRBD2 (6 bases). V gave up 5 bases and J gave up 9 bases, with 17 bases separating them. The CDR3 runs to 14 residues. Germline V gene lookup returns CDR1 MGHRA and CDR2 YSYEKL. The CDR3 is CASSSREAMSEQFF. CDR3 in DNA: TGCGCCAGCAGCTCCAGGGAGGCGATGAGTGAGCAGTTCTTC.

The gene calls are TRBV20-1 and TRBJ2-1; D remains ambiguous. With 5 bases removed from V and 4 bases from J, the gap between germline ends came to 3 bases. Germline V lookup: CDR1 DFQATT, CDR2 SNEGSKA (reference sequence). CDR3 length equals 10 residues. The CDR3: CSAEYNEQFF. In DNA, the CDR3 is TGCAGTGCTGAATACAATGAGCAGTTCTTC.

In this sample, this clonotype turned up a few times. DNA for the CDR3: TGTGCCAGTAGGCAGGGCCGTGGCTACACCTTC. This sequence encodes CASRQGRGYTF. V gene TRBV27 combines with J gene TRBJ1-2; D possibly corresponds to TRBD1 (5 bases). The germline V and J ends were trimmed by 9 bases and 7 bases, with 12 bases remaining between them. This CDR3 region has 11 residues. Germline CDR1 is MNHEY and CDR2 is SMNVEV (reference sequence).

This clonotype has a count of ten or more. The chain links TRBV4-2 to TRBJ2-7; TRBD1 matches at 7 bases. This CDR3 spans 16 amino acids. The ends lost 1 base at V and 3 bases at J; junction bases unmatched: 9. Per germline, CDR1 LGHNA and CDR2 YNFKEQ. CDR3 in DNA: TGTGCCAGCAGCCAAGTTTTCGGGGCAGGGGGCTACGAGCAGTACTTC. As protein: CASSQVFGAGGYEQYF.

The chain uses TRBV7-9 and TRBJ1-1, with D uncertain. The germline V gene has CDR1 SEHNR and CDR2 FQNEAQ (reference sequence). This CDR3 has 13 amino acids. V was clipped by 5 bases and J by 5 bases, with 12 bases between them. CDR3 nucleotides: TGTGCCAGCAGCGACGGGCCCCGAACTGAAGCTTTCTTT. This encodes CASSDGPRTEAFF.

V is TRBV15 and J is TRBJ2-1, with D hard to call. Germline V lookup: CDR1 LNHNV, CDR2 YYDKDF (reference sequence). Trimming took off 0 bases at V and 0 bases at J, with 9 bases between the two ends. CDR3 size: 16 residues. The DNA for the CDR3 is TGTGCCACCAGCAGAGATATGCTGAGCTCCTACAATGAGCAGTTCTTC. Its protein product is CATSRDMLSSYNEQFF.

This clonotype was found a few times. The gene calls are TRBV6-5 and TRBJ2-5; D is perhaps TRBD2 (6 bases). CDR1 and CDR2 (germline): MNHEY, SVGAGI. The ends were cut back, 0 bases at V and 5 bases at J, with 10 bases in the middle. The CDR3 spans 14 residues. CDR3 in amino acids: CASSYSGGWETQYF. DNA of the CDR3: TGTGCCAGCAGTTACTCCGGGGGTTGGGAGACCCAGTACTTC.

There are a few counts of this clonotype. The V call is TRBV4-3, the J call TRBJ2-3; D remains unclear. V dropped 3 bases and J dropped 0 bases, with 10 bases sitting between them. The CDR3 has 15 amino acids. CDR1 and CDR2 (germline): LGHNA, YSLEER. The CDR3 is CASSQSGASTDTQYF. DNA of the CDR3: TGCGCCAGCAGCCAGTCGGGCGCTAGCACAGATACGCAGTATTTT.

In this sample, this clonotype turned up a few times. The chain joins TRBV7-7 to TRBJ2-1, with TRBD1 matching 8 bases. The CDR3 sequence is 15 residues long. Germline values: CDR1 SSHAT, CDR2 FNYEAQ (reference sequence). The trim removed 2 bases at V and 7 bases at J, leaving 7 bases unmatched. The CDR3 loop reads CASSLYQGAENEQFF. The CDR3 DNA sequence: TGTGCCAGCAGCTTATACCAGGGGGCAGAAAATGAGCAGTTCTTC.

The sample holds one count of this clonotype. The chain carries TRBV4-2 and TRBJ2-3; no definite D call. The CDR3 is made up of 14 amino acids. Between the trimmed V and J ends, which lost 3 bases and 6 bases, there was a span of 13 bases. Germline CDR1 and CDR2: LGHNA and YNFKEQ. The CDR3 reads CASSQSPLGDTQYF. In DNA form, the CDR3 reads TGTGCCAGCAGCCAGTCACCTCTCGGGGATACGCAGTATTTT.

The table lists this clonotype with a few counts. This rearrangement joins TRBV29-1 to TRBJ1-1; possible D gene TRBD1, 5 bases. V was pared by 3 bases and J by 6 bases, with 8 bases between. This CDR3 contains 11 residues. Germline-derived CDR1 and CDR2 are SQVTM and ANQGSEA. This chain's CDR3 is CSVEGGSEAFF. The CDR3 DNA follows: TGCAGCGTTGAGGGGGGTTCTGAAGCTTTCTTT.

The rearrangement joins TRBV4-3 to TRBJ2-5; 7 bases line up with TRBD1. Germline V CDR1 and CDR2: LGHNA, YSLEER. Germline trimming cut 0 bases from V and 5 bases from J; bases unmatched to any gene: 6. CDR3 size: 15 residues. The CDR3 here is CASSQDSVRGETQYF. The CDR3 DNA sequence: TGCGCCAGCAGCCAAGATTCGGTCAGGGGGGAGACCCAGTACTTC.

The chain carries TRBV5-1 and TRBJ1-1, with TRBD1 as a possible D gene (6 bases). The length of the CDR3 is 14 residues. Trimming took off 3 bases at V and 7 bases at J, with 16 bases between the two ends. CDR1 is SGHRS, CDR2 YFSETQ, per germline. CDR3: CASSWWGGADEAFF. The CDR3 coding sequence is TGCGCCAGCAGCTGGTGGGGGGGCGCTGATGAAGCTTTCTTT.

The chain joins TRBV7-2 to TRBJ1-2; D gene ambiguous. V was cut by 0 bases and J by 4 bases, with 15 bases left in between. Germline lookup yields CDR1 SGHTA and CDR2 FQGNSA. The CDR3 spans 16 residues. The CDR3 DNA sequence: TGTGCCAGCAGCTTAGCAGCCAGCTACAAACTCTATGGCTACACCTTC. This codes for CASSLAASYKLYGYTF.

This CDR3 is CASSPGGVNEQYF. The CDR3 nucleotides read TGTGCCAGCAGTCCCGGCGGAGTCAACGAGCAGTACTTC. The chain links TRBV6-1 to TRBJ2-7; unclear D gene. The CDR3 extends over 13 amino acids. Germline V lookup: CDR1 MNHNS, CDR2 SASEGT. V shed 5 bases and J shed 5 bases, with 13 bases lying between them.

This clonotype was observed a few times. This rearrangement joins TRBV7-9 to TRBJ1-6; unclear D gene. In germline, CDR1 is SEHNR, CDR2 FQNEAQ (reference sequence). The V end was cut by 5 bases, the J end by 15 bases, with 17 bases between. CDR3 size: 13 residues. CDR3 bases: TGTGCCAGCAGCACACCCAGATCGGTTCGCCTCCACTTT. The encoded protein is CASSTPRSVRLHF. Full variable domain (remainder filled in from reference TRBV7-9 and TRBJ1-6): DTGVSQNPRHKITKRGQNVTFRCDPISEHNRLYWYRQTLGQGPEFLTYFQNEAQLEKSRLLSDRFSAERPKGSFSTLEIQRTEQGDSAMYLCASSTPRSVRLHFGNGTRLTVT.

This chain connects TRBV7-6 to TRBJ2-1; D is possibly TRBD2 (6 bases). CDR1 SGHVS and CDR2 FNYEAQ come from the germline V gene. V shed 5 bases and J shed 1 base, with 18 bases lying between them. The CDR3 loop spans 17 amino acids. The CDR3 loop reads CASSIDLTGVSYNEQFF. The CDR3 nucleotides are TGTGCCAGCAGCATAGACCTCACGGGGGTTTCCTACAATGAGCAGTTCTTC. Full variable domain (missing parts from reference TRBV7-6 and TRBJ2-1): GAGVSQSPRYKVTKRGQDVALRCDPISGHVSLYWYRQALGQGPEFLTYFNYEAQQDKSGLPNDRFSAERPEGSISTLTIQRTEQRDSAMYRCASSIDLTGVSYNEQFFGPGTRLTVL.

This chain links TRBV6-1 with TRBJ1-2, with a tentative D call TRBD1 (5 bases). Per germline, CDR1 MNHNS and CDR2 SASEGT. Deletions cut 3 bases from V and 2 bases from J, with 10 bases between. This CDR3 is 14 amino acids long. DNA of the CDR3: TGTGCCAGCAGTGAGGGGCACTTAAACTATGGCTACACCTTC. Its translation: CASSEGHLNYGYTF.

In its sample, this clonotype was seen once. This chain links TRBV20-1 with TRBJ2-5; the D is unclear. Germline CDR1 and CDR2: DFQATT and SNEGSKA (reference sequence). The CDR3 is 15 residues long. V lost 6 bases, J lost 2 bases, and 19 bases lay in between. DNA of the CDR3: TGCAGTGCCCCCCGCCCACAAACATCTCAAGAGACCCAGTACTTC. It encodes CSAPRPQTSQETQYF.